This T cell receptor (beta chain) stems from a study of Graves' ophthalmopathy and Graves' hyperthyroidism. Amplification targeted the TCR beta CDR3 regions, with RNA transcripts as the source material. First-round RT-PCR relied on HTBI primers, and a second-round multiplex PCR came next. TCRdb analysed the multiplex PCR reads with MiXCR anew, one entry per CDR3 protein. The profile shows over a million distinct CDR3 sequences, about 36% of them singletons. Germline CDR1 reads SNHLY; CDR2 reads FYNNEI. The CDR3 sequence is 15 residues long. V gave up 9 bases and J gave up 4 bases; unmatched junction bases: 13.

The chain links TRBV2 to TRBJ2-7; 9 bases fit TRBD2. This receptor was taken from an adult man with Graves' hyperthyroidism. Sequenced: peripheral blood or thyroid tissue (not recorded which). The CDR3 nucleotides are TGTGCCAGAAGAGCTAAGCGGGGGGCAGCGTACGAGCAGTACTTC. Its translation: CARRAKRGAAYEQYF.